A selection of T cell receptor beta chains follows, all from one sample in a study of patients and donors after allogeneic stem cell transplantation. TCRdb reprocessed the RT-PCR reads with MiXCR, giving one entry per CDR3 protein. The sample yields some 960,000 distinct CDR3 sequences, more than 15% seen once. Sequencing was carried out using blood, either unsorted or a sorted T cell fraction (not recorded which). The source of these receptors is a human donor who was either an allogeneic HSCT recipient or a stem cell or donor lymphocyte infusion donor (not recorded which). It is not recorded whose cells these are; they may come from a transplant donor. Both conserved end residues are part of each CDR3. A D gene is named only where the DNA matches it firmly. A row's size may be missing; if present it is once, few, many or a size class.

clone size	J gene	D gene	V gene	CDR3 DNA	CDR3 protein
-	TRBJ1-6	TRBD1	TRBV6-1	TGTGCCAGCACCCTAACAGGGGGCTCCTATAATTCACCCCTCCACTTT	CASTLTGGSYNSPLHF
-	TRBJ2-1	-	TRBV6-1	TGTGCCAGCAGTGAGCTGGATGAGCAGTTCTTC	CASSELDEQFF
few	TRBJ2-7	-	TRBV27	TGTGCCAGCCAGGGGGGCCACGAGCAGTACTTC	CASQGGHEQYF
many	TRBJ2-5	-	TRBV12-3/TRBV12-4	TGTGCCAGCAGCTTATTCGGGGAGACCCAGTACTTC	CASSLFGETQYF
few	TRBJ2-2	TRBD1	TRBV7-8	TGTGCCAGCAGCTTAGGTTGGCAGGGGGCCTTGAACACCGGGGAGCTGTTTTTT	CASSLGWQGALNTGELFF
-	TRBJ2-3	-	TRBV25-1	TGTGCCAGCAGCCAGCCCGATACGCAGTATTTT	CASSQPDTQYF
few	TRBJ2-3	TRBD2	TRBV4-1	TGCGCCAGCAGCCAACTCTCTCTAGCGGGAGGGCCCCAGGATACGCAGTATTTT	CASSQLSLAGGPQDTQYF
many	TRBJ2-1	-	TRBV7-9	TGTGCCAGCAGCTTACTAACGAGCTCCTACAATGAGCAGTTCTTC	CASSLLTSSYNEQFF
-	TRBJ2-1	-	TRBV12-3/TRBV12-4	TGTGCCAGCCTAAATTCAGTAGAACAGTTCTTC	CASLNSVEQFF
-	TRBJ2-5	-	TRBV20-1	TGCAGTGCCCAGGGGACTCGCTCTCTGTACCAAGAGACCCAGTACTTC	CSAQGTRSLYQETQYF
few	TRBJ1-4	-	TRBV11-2	TGTGCCAGCAGCCGGACTCGACCCGGGGAAAAACTGTTTTTT	CASSRTRPGEKLFF
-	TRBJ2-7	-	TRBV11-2	TGTGCCAGCAGCCCGGGGAGTAGGGGGGAGGGAGAGCAGTACTTC	CASSPGSRGEGEQYF
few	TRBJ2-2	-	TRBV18	TGTGCCAGCTCACCACTCTTAACTAGCATTGGCACCGGGGAGCTGTTTTTT	CASSPLLTSIGTGELFF
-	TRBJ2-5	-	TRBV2	TGTGCCAGCAGTGTGGTGACCCAGTACTTC	CASSVVTQYF
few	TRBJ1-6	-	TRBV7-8	TGTGCCAGCAGCTTTAGGGTTGGACGGCTCAATTCACCCCTCCACTTT	CASSFRVGRLNSPLHF
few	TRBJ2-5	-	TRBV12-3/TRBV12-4	TGTGCCAGCAGCCAAGGGGGACTAAAGCAAGAGACCCAGTACTTC	CASSQGGLKQETQYF
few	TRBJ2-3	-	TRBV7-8	TGTGCCAGCAGCCGACGGACCCTTGCTACAGATACGCAGTATTTT	CASSRRTLATDTQYF
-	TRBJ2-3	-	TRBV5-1	TGCGCCAGCAGCTTGACCCCCGGGGGAAGCACAGATACGCAGTATTTT	CASSLTPGGSTDTQYF
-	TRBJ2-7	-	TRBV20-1	TGCAGTGCTAGAGGGGTTAGCGGTTCCTACGAGCAGTACTTC	CSARGVSGSYEQYF
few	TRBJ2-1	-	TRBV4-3	TGCGCCAGCAGCCAAGATGGCCTGTCAAGCTCCTACAATGAGCAGTTCTTC	CASSQDGLSSSYNEQFF
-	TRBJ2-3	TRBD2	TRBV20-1	TGCAGTGCTATACTAGCGGGAGGGGGAATCACAGATACGCAGTATTTT	CSAILAGGGITDTQYF
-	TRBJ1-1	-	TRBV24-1	TGTGCCACCAGTGATTTGGCGTATACGGGCGCTGAAGCTTTCTTT	CATSDLAYTGAEAFF
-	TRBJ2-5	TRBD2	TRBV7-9	TGTGCCAGCAGCTCCCGACTAGCGGGAGTGCGAGAGACCCAGTACTTC	CASSSRLAGVRETQYF
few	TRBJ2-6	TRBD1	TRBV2	TGTGCCAGCAGTTCCGGGACAGCCCCTCGAGGGGCCAACGTCCTGACTTTC	CASSSGTAPRGANVLTF
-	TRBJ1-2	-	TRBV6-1	TGTGCCAGCAGTATCCGGGGCTCCCCGAGGGCTGGCTACACCTTC	CASSIRGSPRAGYTF
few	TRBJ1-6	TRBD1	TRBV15	TGTGCCACCGGGTCCGGGACAGCAAATTCACCCCTCCACTTT	CATGSGTANSPLHF
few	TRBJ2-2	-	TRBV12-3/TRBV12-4	TGTGCCAGCTCGGCAAGGGCCACCTCCAACACCGGGGAGCTGTTTTTT	CASSARATSNTGELFF
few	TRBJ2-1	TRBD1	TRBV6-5	TGTGCCAGCAGTTCAATAAGCATCGACAGGGATGAGCAGTTCTTC	CASSSISIDRDEQFF
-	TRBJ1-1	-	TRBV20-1	TGCAGTGCTAGAGATGCGAGTAAGCGGACTGAAGCTTTCTTT	CSARDASKRTEAFF
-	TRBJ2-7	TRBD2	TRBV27	TGTGCCAGCAGTCCAGGGACTAGCGGGGGGTGGCAGCAGTACTTC	CASSPGTSGGWQQYF
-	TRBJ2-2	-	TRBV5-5	TGTGCCAGCAGGTTTGCGGGAACGAACACCGGGGAGCTGTTTTTT	CASRFAGTNTGELFF
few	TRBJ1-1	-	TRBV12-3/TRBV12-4	TGTGCCAGCAGTCCAAACGGGAGGGGCGGGAACACTGAAGCTTTCTTT	CASSPNGRGGNTEAFF
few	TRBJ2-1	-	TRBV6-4	TGTGCCAGCAGCTGGGTCGCAGCCGCGTCCTACAATGAGCAGTTCTTC	CASSWVAAASYNEQFF